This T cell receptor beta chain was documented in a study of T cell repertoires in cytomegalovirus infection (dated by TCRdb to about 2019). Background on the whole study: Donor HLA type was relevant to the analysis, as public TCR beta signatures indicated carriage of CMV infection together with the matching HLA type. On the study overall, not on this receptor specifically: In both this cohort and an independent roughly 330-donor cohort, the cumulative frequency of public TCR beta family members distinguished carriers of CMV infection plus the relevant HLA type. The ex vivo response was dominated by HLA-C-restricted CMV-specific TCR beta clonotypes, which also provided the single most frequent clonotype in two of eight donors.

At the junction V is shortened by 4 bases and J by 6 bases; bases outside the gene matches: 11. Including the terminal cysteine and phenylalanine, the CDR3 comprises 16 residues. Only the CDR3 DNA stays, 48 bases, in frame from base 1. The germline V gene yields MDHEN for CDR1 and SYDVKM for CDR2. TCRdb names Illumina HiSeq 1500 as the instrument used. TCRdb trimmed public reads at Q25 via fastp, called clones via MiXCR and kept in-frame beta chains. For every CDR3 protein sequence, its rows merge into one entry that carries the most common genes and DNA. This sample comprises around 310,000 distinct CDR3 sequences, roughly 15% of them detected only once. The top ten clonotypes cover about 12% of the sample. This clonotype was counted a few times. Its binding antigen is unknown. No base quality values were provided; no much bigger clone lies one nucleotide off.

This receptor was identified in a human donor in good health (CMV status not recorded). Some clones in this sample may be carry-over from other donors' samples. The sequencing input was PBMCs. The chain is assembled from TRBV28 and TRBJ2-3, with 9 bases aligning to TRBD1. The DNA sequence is TGTGCCAGCAGTTACGGGACAGGGAAGTTTCCGGATACGCAGTATTTT. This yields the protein CASSYGTGKFPDTQYF.